Sequencing of this TCR beta chain was carried out in a study of T cells expressing NK-cell markers. Study context: Out of eight donors sequenced, seven tested HCMV-seropositive and the remaining one seronegative.

This CDR3 has 15 amino acids. Germline CDR1 SQVTM, CDR2 ANQGSEA. Synthesis of TCR beta cDNA relied on 5'RACE template switching carrying UMIs. No DNA is given; TCRdb re-called the 5' RACE reads and lists each CDR3 protein once. The sample spans fewer than 400,000 distinct CDR3 sequences; the ten largest clones claim about 11%. The chain recombines TRBV29-1 with TRBJ2-1; TCRdb lists TRBD2, though no DNA is available to test this call. The sequenced sample consisted of blood T cells: a sorted CD56 or NKG2C T cell subset, CD4+ or CD8+ T cells, or bulk PBMC T cells (not recorded which). The sequence came from a woman between 50 and 59 years old in good health. The CDR3 protein is CSVVLAGTIYNEQFF.